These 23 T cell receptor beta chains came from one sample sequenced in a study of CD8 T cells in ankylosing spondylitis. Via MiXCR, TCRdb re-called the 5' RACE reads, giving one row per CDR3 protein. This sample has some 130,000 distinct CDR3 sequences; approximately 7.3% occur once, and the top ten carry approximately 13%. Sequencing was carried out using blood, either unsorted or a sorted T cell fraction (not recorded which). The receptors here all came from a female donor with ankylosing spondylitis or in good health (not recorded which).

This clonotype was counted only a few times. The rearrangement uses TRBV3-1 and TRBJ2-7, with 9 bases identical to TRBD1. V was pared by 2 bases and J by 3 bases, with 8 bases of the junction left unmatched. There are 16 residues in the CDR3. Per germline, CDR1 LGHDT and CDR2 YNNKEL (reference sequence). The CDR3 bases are TGTGCCAGCAGCCAATTCGCCGGGACAGGGAGCTACGAGCAGTACTTC. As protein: CASSQFAGTGSYEQYF.

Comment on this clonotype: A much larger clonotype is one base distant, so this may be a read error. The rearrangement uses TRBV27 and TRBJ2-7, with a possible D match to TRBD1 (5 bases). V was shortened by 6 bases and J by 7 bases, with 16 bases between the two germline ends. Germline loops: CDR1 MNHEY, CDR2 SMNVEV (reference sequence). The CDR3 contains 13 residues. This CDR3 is CASSVTVFFEQYF. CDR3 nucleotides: TGTGCCAGCAGCGTGACAGTTTTTTTTGAGCAGTACTTC.

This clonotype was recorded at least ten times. The CDR3: CSARIGETQYF. The CDR3, as DNA: TGCAGTGCTAGAATTGGGGAGACCCAGTACTTC. The chain uses TRBV20-1 and TRBJ2-5, with D unclear. The CDR3 is made up of 11 amino acids. V lost 2 bases, J lost 5 bases, and 6 bases lay in between. Germline V gene sequence: CDR1 DFQATT, CDR2 SNEGSKA (reference sequence).

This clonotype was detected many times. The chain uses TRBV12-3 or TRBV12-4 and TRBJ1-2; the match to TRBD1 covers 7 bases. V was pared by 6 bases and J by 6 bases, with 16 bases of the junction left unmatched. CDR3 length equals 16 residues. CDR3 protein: CASSPKWGDRVDGYTF. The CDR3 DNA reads TGTGCCAGCAGCCCTAAATGGGGGGACAGAGTGGATGGCTACACCTTC.

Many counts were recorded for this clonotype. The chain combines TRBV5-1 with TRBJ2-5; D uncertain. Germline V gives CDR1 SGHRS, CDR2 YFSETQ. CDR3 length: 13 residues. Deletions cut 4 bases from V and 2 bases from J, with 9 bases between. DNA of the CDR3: TGCGCCAGCAGCCCTGGTTCTCAAGAGACCCAGTACTTC. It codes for CASSPGSQETQYF.

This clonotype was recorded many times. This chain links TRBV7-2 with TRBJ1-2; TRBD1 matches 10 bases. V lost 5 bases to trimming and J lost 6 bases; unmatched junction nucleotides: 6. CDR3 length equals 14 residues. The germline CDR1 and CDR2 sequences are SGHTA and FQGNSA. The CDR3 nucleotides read TGTGCCAGCAGCAGTGACAGGGGGCATCATGGCTACACCTTC. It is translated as CASSSDRGHHGYTF.

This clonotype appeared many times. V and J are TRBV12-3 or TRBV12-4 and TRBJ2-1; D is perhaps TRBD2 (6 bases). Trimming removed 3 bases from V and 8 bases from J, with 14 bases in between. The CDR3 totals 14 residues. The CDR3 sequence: CASSFEGLSDEQFF. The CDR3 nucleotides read TGTGCCAGCAGTTTCGAAGGACTAAGCGATGAGCAGTTCTTC.

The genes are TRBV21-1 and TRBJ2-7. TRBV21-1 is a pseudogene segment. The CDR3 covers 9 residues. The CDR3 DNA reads TGTGCCAGCAGCCAGGAGCAGTACTTC. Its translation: CASSQEQYF.

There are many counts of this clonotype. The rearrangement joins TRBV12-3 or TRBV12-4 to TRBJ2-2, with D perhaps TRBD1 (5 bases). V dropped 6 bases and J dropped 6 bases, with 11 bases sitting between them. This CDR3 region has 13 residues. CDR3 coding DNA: TGTGCCAGCAGCGAGAGGACACCCGGGGAGCTGTTTTTT. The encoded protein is CASSERTPGELFF.

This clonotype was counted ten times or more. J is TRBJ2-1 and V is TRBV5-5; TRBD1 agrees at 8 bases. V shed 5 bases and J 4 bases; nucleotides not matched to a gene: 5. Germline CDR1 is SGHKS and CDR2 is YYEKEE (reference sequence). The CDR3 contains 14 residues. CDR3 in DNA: TGTGCCAGCAGGTCTAGACAGGGGTACAATGAGCAGTTCTTC. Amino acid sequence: CASRSRQGYNEQFF.

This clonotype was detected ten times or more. CDR3: CASSLGGTKAFF. The CDR3 region has the DNA TGTGCCAGCAGTTTGGGCGGGACGAAAGCTTTCTTT. J is TRBJ1-1 and V is TRBV12-3 or TRBV12-4, with D possibly TRBD1 on 5 matching bases. This CDR3 spans 12 amino acids. Between the trimmed V and J ends, which lost 3 bases and 9 bases, there was a span of 11 bases.

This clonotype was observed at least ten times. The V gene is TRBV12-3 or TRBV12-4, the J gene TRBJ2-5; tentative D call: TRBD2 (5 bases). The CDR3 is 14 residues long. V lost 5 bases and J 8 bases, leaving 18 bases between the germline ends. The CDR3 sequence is CASSPSRMGETQYF. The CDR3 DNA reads TGTGCCAGCAGTCCCAGCAGGATGGGAGAAACCCAGTACTTC.

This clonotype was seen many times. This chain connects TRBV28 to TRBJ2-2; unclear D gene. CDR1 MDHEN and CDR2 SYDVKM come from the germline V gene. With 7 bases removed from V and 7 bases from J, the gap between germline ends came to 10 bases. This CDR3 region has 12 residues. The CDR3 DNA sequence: TGTGCCAGCACCCCCGGCTACGGGGAGCTGTTTTTT. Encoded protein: CASTPGYGELFF.

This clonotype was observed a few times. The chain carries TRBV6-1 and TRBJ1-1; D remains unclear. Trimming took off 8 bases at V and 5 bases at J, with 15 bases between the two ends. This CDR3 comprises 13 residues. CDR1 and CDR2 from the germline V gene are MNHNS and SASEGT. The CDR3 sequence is CASGVQQETEAFF. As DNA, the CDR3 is TGTGCCAGCGGGGTTCAGCAGGAGACTGAAGCTTTCTTT.

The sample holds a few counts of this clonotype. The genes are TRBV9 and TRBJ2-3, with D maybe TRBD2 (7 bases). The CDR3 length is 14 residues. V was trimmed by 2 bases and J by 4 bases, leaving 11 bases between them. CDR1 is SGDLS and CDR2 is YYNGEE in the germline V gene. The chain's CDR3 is CASSVGGAPDTQYF. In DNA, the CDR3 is TGTGCCAGCAGCGTGGGGGGGGCCCCAGATACGCAGTATTTT. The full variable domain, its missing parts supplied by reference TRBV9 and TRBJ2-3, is DSGVTQTPKHLITATGQRVTLRCSPRSGDLSVYWYQQSLDQGLQFLIQYYNGEERAKGNILERFSAQQFPDLHSELNLSSLELGDSALYFCASSVGGAPDTQYFGPGTRLTVL.

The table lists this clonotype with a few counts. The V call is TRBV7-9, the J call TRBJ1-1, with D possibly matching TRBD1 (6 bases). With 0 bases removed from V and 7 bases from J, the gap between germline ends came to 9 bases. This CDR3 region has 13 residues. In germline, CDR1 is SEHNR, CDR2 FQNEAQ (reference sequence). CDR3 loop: CASSLAGGIEAFF. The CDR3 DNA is TGTGCCAGCAGCTTAGCGGGGGGCATTGAAGCTTTCTTT.

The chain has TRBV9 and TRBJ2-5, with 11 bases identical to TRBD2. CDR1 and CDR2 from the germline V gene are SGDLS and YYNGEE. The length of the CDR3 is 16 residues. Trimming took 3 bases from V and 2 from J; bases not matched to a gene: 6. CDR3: CASSASSGGLQETQYF. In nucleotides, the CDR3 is TGTGCCAGCAGCGCATCTAGCGGGGGGTTACAAGAGACCCAGTACTTC.

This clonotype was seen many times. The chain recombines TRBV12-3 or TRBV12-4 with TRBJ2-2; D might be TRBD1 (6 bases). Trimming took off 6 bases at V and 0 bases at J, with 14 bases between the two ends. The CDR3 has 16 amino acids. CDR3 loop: CASSRVRTANTGELFF. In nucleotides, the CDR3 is TGTGCCAGCAGCCGCGTGAGGACAGCGAACACCGGGGAGCTGTTTTTT.

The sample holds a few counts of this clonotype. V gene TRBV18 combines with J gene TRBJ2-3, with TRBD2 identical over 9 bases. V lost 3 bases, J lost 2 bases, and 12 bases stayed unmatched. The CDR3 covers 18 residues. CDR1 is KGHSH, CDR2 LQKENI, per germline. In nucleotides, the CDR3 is TGTGCCAGCTCACCGCAGTTTGCTAGCGGGACTTCCACAGATACGCAGTATTTT. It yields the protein CASSPQFASGTSTDTQYF.

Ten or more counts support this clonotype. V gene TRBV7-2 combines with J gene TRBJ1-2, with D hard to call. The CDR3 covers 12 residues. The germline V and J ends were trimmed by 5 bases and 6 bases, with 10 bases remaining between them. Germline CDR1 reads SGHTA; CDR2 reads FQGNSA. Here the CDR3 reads CASSLWEDGYTF. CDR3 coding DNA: TGTGCCAGCAGCCTCTGGGAGGATGGCTACACCTTC.

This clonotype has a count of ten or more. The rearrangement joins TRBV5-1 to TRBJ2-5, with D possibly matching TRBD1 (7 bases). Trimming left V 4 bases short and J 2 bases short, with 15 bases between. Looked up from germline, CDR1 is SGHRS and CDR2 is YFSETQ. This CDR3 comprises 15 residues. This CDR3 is CASSQLTGRQETQYF. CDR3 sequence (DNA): TGCGCCAGCAGCCAACTGACAGGGAGGCAAGAGACCCAGTACTTC. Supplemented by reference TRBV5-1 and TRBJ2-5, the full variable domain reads KAGVTQTPRYLIKTRGQQVTLSCSPISGHRSVSWYQQTPGQGLQFLFEYFSETQRNKGNFPGRFSGRQFSNSRSEMNVSTLELGDSALYLCASSQLTGRQETQYFGPGTRLLVL.

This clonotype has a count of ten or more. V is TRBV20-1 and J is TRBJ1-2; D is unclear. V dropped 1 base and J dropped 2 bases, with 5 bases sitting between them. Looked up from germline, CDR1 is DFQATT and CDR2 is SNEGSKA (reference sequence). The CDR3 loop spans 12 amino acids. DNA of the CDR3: TGCAGTGCTAGAGGAGGGAACTATGGCTACACCTTC. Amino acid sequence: CSARGGNYGYTF.

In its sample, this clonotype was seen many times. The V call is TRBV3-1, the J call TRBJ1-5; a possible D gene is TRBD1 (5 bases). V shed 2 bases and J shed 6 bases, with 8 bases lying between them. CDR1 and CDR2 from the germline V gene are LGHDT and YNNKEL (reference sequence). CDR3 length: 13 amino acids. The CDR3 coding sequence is TGTGCCAGCAGCCAACAGGGAGCTCAGCCCCAGCATTTT. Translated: CASSQQGAQPQHF.